This T cell receptor (beta chain) was captured by sequencing in a study of early T cells in non-severe SARS-CoV-2 infection (TCRdb year 2021). At the level of the whole study: TCR sequencing used bulk RNA from unsorted whole blood, so alpha and beta chains could not be paired. Points the paper makes about the study in general: VDJdb matching was skewed toward anti-spike CD8 responses, so virus-specific expansions were likely underestimated and private and CD4 specificities were missed.

Based on the germline V gene (reference sequence), the CDR1 and CDR2 sequences are LNHNV and YYDKDF. The CDR3 holds 16 amino acids from the cysteine to the phenylalanine. The retained sequence is limited to the CDR3, 48 bases, with the frame set at the first base. V loses 4 bases of germline sequence and J loses 2 bases, and the interval between the two ends is 16 bases. In this sample, this clonotype turned up a few times. Its binding antigen is unknown. The record has no base qualities; no much larger clone is one base away. Library preparation was by 5' RACE. Sequencing was carried out with a NextSeq 500. Unique molecular identifiers were attached to individual cDNA molecules in the TCR library protocol so that sequencing error and PCR bias could be corrected. Both TCR alpha and beta chains were sequenced, and tight co-correlation was observed between alpha and beta sequence abundances in each sample. On the authors' methods: V gene, J gene and CDR3 annotation of TCR sequences was performed with Decombinator V4. TCRs were defined as expanded if a significant change between any two time points was detected under a Poisson model with p below 0.0001. TCR abundances were normalised to the total number of TCRs sequenced per sample and expressed as counts per million. TRAV1-2 paired with TRAJ12, TRAJ20 or TRAJ33 defined MAIT TCRs, while TRAV10 paired with TRAJ18 defined iNKT TCRs. VDJdb, accessed 1 November 2021, was searched for CMV, EBV and SARS-CoV-2 annotated TCRs, excluding TCRs annotated for multiple antigens. TCRdb passed the public sequencing reads through fastp at Q25 and MiXCR, retaining productive beta sequences. Every distinct CDR3 protein forms one entry, paired with its most common genes and DNA. TCRdb's processing, not the authors', yielded these V and J calls. In this sample the table shows around 60,000 distinct CDR3 sequences, roughly 13% of which occur a single time. More than 7.5% of the sample lies in the top ten.

This was a case-control study nested in a cohort of healthcare workers in London, UK, who had nasopharyngeal swab PCR tests and blood samples taken every week. Healthcare workers were recruited during the week of the UK lockdown, between 23 and 31 March 2020, and followed weekly for up to 16 weeks. The sequence came from an adult who was a healthcare worker with PCR-confirmed SARS-CoV-2 infection or an uninfected control (not recorded which). The sequence is built from TRBV15 and TRBJ2-3; a tentative D match to TRBD1 spans 6 bases. Sample: whole blood. The nucleotides read TGTGCCACCAGCACCCGACAGGCGGCTCTCACAGATACGCAGTATTTT. The resulting protein is CATSTRQAALTDTQYF.